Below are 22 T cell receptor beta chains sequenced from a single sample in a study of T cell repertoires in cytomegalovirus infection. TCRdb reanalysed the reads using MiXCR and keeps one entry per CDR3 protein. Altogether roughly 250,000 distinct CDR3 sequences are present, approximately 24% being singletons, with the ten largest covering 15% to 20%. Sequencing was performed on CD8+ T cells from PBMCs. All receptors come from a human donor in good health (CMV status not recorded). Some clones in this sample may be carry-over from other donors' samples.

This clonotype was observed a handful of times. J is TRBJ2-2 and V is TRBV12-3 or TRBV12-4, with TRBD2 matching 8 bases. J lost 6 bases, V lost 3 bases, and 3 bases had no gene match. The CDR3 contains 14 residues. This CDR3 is CASSFGGLAGELFF. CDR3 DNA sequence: TGTGCCAGCAGTTTTGGGGGACTAGCCGGGGAGCTGTTTTTT.

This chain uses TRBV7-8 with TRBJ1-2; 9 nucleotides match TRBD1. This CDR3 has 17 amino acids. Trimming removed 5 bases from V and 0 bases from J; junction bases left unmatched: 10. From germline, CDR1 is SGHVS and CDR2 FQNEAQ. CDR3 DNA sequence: TGTGCCAGCAGCCGCTGGGGGGGACAGGGTCCTAACTATGGCTACACCTTC. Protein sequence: CASSRWGGQGPNYGYTF.

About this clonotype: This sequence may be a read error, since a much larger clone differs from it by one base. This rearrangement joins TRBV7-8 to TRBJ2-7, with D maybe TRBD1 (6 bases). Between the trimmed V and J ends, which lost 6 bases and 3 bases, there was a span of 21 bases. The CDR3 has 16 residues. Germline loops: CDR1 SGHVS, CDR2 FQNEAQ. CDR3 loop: CASRIQGPLGFYEQYF. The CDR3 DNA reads TGTGCCAGCAGAATACAGGGACCCCTAGGATTCTACGAGCAGTACTTC.

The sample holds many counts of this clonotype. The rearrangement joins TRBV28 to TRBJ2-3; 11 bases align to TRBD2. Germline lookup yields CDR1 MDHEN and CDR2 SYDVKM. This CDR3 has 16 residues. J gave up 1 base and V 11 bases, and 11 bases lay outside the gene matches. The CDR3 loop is CAVRETLAGGTDTQYF. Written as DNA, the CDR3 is TGTGCCGTAAGGGAGACACTAGCGGGGGGCACAGATACGCAGTATTTT.

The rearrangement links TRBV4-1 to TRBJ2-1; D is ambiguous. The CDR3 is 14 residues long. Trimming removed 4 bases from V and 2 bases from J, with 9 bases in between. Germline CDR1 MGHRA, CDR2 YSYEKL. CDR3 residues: CASSRQRTYNEQFF. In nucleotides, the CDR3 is TGCGCCAGCAGCCGACAACGGACCTACAATGAGCAGTTCTTC.

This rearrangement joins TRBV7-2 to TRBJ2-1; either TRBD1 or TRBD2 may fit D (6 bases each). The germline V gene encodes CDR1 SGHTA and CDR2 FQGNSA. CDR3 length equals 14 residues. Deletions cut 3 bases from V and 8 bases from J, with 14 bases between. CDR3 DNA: TGTGCCAGCAGCTTCTGGGGGGCGGGCGATGAGCAGTTCTTC. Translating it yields CASSFWGAGDEQFF.

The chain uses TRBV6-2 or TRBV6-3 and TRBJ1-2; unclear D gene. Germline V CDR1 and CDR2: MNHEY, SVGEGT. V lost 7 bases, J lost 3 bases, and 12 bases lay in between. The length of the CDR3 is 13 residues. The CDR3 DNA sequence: TGTGCCAGCACGGATGGTGGATACTATGGCTACACCTTC. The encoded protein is CASTDGGYYGYTF.

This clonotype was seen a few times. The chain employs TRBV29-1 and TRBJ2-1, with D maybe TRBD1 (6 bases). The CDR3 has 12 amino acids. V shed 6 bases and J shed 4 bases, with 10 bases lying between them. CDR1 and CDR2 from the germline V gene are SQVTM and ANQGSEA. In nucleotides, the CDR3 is TGCAGCGTCTCGACAGGATACAATGAGCAGTTCTTC. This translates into CSVSTGYNEQFF.

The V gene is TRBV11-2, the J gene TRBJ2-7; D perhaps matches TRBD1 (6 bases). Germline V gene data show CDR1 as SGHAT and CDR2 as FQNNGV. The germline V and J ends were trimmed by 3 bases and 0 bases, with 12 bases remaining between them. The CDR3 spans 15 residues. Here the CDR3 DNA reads TGTGCCAGCAGCTTCGGAACAGGGAGCTCCTACGAGCAGTACTTC. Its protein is CASSFGTGSSYEQYF.

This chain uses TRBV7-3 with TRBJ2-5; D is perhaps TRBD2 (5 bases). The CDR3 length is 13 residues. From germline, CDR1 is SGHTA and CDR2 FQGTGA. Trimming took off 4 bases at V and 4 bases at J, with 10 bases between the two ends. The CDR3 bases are TGTGCCAGCAGCTCCGGGGTCCGAGAGACCCAGTACTTC. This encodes CASSSGVRETQYF. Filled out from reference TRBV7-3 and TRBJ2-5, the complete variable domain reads GAGVSQTPSNKVTEKGKYVELRCDPISGHTALYWYRQSLGQGPEFLIYFQGTGAADDSGLPNDRFFAVRPEGSVSTLKIQRTERGDSAVYLCASSSGVRETQYFGPGTRLLVL.

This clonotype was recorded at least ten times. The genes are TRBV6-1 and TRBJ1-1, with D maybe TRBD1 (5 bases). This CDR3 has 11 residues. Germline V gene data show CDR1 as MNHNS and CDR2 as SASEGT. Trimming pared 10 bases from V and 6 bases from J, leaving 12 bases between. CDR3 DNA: TGTGCCACCTTTCGAGGGGCTGAAGCTTTCTTT. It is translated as CATFRGAEAFF.

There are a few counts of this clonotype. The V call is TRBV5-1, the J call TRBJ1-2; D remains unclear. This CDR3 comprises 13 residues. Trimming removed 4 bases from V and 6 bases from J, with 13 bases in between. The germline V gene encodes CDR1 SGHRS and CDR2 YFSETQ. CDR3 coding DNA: TGCGCCAGCAGCCTTTCAACGGGAGATGGCTACACCTTC. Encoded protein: CASSLSTGDGYTF. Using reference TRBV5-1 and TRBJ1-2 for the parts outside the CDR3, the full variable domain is KAGVTQTPRYLIKTRGQQVTLSCSPISGHRSVSWYQQTPGQGLQFLFEYFSETQRNKGNFPGRFSGRQFSNSRSEMNVSTLELGDSALYLCASSLSTGDGYTFGSGTRLTVV.

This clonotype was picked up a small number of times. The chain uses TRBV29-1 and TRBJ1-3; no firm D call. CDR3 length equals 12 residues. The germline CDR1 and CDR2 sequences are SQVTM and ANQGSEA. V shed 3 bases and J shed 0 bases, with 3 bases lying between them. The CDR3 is CSVDGSGNTIYF. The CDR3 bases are TGCAGCGTTGATGGCTCTGGAAACACCATATATTTT.

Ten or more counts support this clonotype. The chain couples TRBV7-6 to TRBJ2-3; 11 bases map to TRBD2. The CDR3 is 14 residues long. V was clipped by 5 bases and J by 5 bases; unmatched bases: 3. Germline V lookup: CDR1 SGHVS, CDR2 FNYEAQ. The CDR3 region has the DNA TGTGCCAGCAGCCTTAGCGGGGGGGAAGATACGCAGTATTTT. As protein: CASSLSGGEDTQYF. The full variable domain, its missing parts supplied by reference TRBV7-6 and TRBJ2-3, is GAGVSQSPRYKVTKRGQDVALRCDPISGHVSLYWYRQALGQGPEFLTYFNYEAQQDKSGLPNDRFSAERPEGSISTLTIQRTEQRDSAMYRCASSLSGGEDTQYFGPGTRLTVL.

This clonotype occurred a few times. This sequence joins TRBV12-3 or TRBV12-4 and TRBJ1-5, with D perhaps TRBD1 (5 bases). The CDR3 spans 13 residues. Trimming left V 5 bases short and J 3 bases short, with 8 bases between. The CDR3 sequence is CASSPGNNQPQHF. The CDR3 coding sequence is TGTGCCAGCAGTCCAGGGAACAATCAGCCCCAGCATTTT.

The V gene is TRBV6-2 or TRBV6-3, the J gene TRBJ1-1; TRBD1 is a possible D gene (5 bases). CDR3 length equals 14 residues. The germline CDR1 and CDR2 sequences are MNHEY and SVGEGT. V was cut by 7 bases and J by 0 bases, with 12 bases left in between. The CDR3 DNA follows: TGTGCCAGCACCTGGTTGGGACTGAACACTGAAGCTTTCTTT. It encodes CASTWLGLNTEAFF.

This CDR3 reads CSARDWERGGNYNEQFF. The CDR3 region has the DNA TGCAGTGCTAGAGATTGGGAGCGGGGGGGCAACTACAATGAGCAGTTCTTC. The chain has TRBV20-1 and TRBJ2-1, with 10 nucleotides matching TRBD2. Per the germline V gene, CDR1 is DFQATT and CDR2 is SNEGSKA (reference sequence). The CDR3 is 17 amino acids. V lost 0 bases to trimming and J lost 3 bases; unmatched junction nucleotides: 8.

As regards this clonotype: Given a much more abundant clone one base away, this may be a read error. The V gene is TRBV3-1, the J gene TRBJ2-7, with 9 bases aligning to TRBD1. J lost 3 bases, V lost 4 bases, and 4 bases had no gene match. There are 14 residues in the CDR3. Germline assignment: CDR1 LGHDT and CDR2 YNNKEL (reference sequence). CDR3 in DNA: TGTGCCAGCAGCCCCGGGACAGGGCACTACGAGCAGTACTTC. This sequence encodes CASSPGTGHYEQYF.

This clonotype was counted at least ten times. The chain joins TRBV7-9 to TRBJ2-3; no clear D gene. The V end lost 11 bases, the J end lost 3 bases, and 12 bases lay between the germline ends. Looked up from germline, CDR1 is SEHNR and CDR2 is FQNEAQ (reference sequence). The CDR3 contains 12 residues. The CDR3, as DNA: TGTGCCTTCTCGGGTGATACAGATACGCAGTATTTT. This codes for CAFSGDTDTQYF.

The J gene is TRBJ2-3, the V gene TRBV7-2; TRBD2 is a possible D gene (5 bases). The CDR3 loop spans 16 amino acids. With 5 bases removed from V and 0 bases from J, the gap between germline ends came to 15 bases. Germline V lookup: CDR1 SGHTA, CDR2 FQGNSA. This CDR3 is CASSLSTGMSTDTQYF. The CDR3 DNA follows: TGTGCCAGCAGCCTGAGTACGGGAATGAGCACAGATACGCAGTATTTT.

The CDR3 DNA reads TGTGCCAGTAGTACCGGGACTAGAGGAACCGGGGAGCTGTTTTTT. Protein product: CASSTGTRGTGELFF. The rearrangement links TRBV19 to TRBJ2-2, with 8 bases matching TRBD2. The CDR3 loop spans 15 amino acids. Germline-derived CDR1 and CDR2 are LNHDA and SQIVND (reference sequence). Trimming at V came to 4 bases and at J to 5 bases, leaving 6 bases not matched to a gene.

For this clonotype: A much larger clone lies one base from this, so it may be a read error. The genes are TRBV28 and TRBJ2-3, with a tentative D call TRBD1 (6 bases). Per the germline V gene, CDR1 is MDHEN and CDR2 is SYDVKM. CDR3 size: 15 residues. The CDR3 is CASRPTGLYTDMQYF. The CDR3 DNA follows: TGTGCCAGCAGACCGACAGGTCTTTACACAGATATGCAGTATTTT.